Reported below is one T cell receptor beta chain. Its antigen remains unknown. This specimen comes from a study of shared clonotypes between healthy human individuals. Study information: CD4 naive and CD4 memory each took three plates per donor, while CD8 naive took two and CD8 memory one.

Per germline, CDR1 ENHRY and CDR2 SYGVKD. J lost 2 bases, V lost 3 bases, and 4 bases had no gene match. The CDR3 is 14 amino acids. Method: immunoSEQ multiplex PCR; TCRdb's copy keeps in-frame clones and lacks some. The data hold some 1 million clones, with around four fifths observed a single time. Splitting of CD4+ cells produced CD45RA+ naive and CD45RA-negative memory subsets. Whole-study results and caveats: Clonotype sharing among donors was thought likely to change with sequencing depth. Memory subsets had estimated richness that was generally smaller than that of naive subsets.

The receptor comes from a man aged 18-30 years in good health. Material for sequencing was memory CD4+ T cells sorted from blood. The subset: CD45RA-negative fraction. The chain recombines TRBV10-3 with TRBJ2-7, with 7 bases fitting TRBD1. CDR3 DNA: TGTGCCATCAGTGATCCGGGACAGACCTACGAGCAGTACTTC. Translated: CAISDPGQTYEQYF.